Included here is one T cell receptor (beta chain) sequence, with context. As yet, its antigen is unknown. The sample is drawn from a study of blood T cells in healthy people across ages. Study-wide findings and caveats: Estimated diversity across one million T cells was deemed an underestimate.

The individuals who served as donors were healthy Caucasians living in Russia, aged roughly 6 to 90. At least 7 million PBMCs were isolated per sample. The authors ran a second PCR of 7 to 11 cycles using a sample-barcoded 5' primer and a J-beta primer mix. MiXCR, applied by TCRdb to the 5' RACE reads, yields one record per CDR3 protein. The table has about 680,000 distinct CDR3 sequences, approximately 50% seen once. This CDR3 spans 14 amino acids. Germline V gene lookup returns CDR1 SEHNR and CDR2 FQNEAQ (reference sequence). The material sequenced was blood. This sequence was found in an older woman in good health. This sequence joins TRBV7-9 and TRBJ2-5, with D hard to call. The end of the DNA aligns better with TRBJ2-7, so the J call may be wrong. CDR3 sequence: CASSRTPLAYEQYF. CDR3 nucleotides: TGTGCCAGCAGCCGAACACCCCTCGCCTACGAGCAGTACTTC.